The T cell receptor (beta chain) described here comes from a study of T cell changes during pregnancy in multiple sclerosis. CDR1 SGHTA and CDR2 FQGNSA come from the germline V gene. The V end lost 4 bases, the J end lost 6 bases, and 8 bases lay between the germline ends. CDR3 length equals 12 residues. Sequenced by immunoSEQ multiplex PCR; TCRdb stores in-frame clones only, minus some. Here the sample spans approximately 90,000 clones, roughly 92% being singletons. The material sequenced was peripheral blood, taken in the first trimester of pregnancy. The receptor comes from a female donor with multiple sclerosis, enrolled in a pregnancy study. This chain connects TRBV7-2 to TRBJ2-3; no reliable D call. Here the CDR3 reads CASSSYLDTQYF. The CDR3 DNA reads TGTGCCAGCAGCTCCTACTTGGATACGCAGTATTTT.